The source of this T cell receptor beta chain is a study of cytomegalovirus exposure and HLA in healthy donors. Study-level points and caveats: Donor immune exposure was known only as CMV serostatus. Analyzed later, association rates of TCRs varied across HLA loci, with DRB1 most and HLA-C fewest. CMV antigen specificity was confirmed in vitro for three CMV-associated chains.

Germline V gene lookup returns CDR1 SQVTM and CDR2 ANQGSEA. V was pared by 4 bases and J by 4 bases, with 4 bases of the junction left unmatched. CDR3 length equals 13 residues. The PCR made use of 60 Vbeta and 13 Jbeta primers. Sequencing was performed with immunoSEQ multiplex PCR; in TCRdb, only in-frame clones are kept and a portion is missing. This sample has about 67,000 clones, with roughly 77% found just once. In the case of this clone: The antigen remains undetermined.

This receptor was taken from a woman in her twenties or thirties in good health and CMV-seronegative. The chain combines TRBV29-1 with TRBJ1-5; 7 bases map to TRBD1. Sequenced input: PBMCs. The CDR3 sequence: CSVGTGRNQPQHF. The CDR3 nucleotides read TGCAGCGTTGGGACAGGTCGGAATCAGCCCCAGCATTTT. The full variable domain, in which reference TRBV29-1 and TRBJ1-5 provide the parts outside the CDR3, is SAVISQKPSRDICQRGTSLTIQCQVDSQVTMMFWYRQQPGQSLTLIATANQGSEATYESGFVIDKFPISRPNLTFSTLTVSNMSPEDSSIYLCSVGTGRNQPQHFGDGTRLSIL.